Each of the 27 T cell receptor beta chains below was sequenced from the same sample in a study of blood T cell repertoires in COVID-19. The table came from immunoSEQ multiplex PCR; TCRdb's copy has only in-frame clones and leaves some out. Seen here are 200,000 to 300,000 clones, 84% observed once, and the top ten hold about 4%. Sequenced input: peripheral blood. All receptors derive from a man between 45 and 60 years old with acute or convalescent COVID-19.

The CDR3 nucleotides are TGTGCCAGCCTCCTCTCGGGAGGCCCACCCGGGGAGCTGTTTTTT. Its translation: CASLLSGGPPGELFF. The chain uses TRBV6-5 and TRBJ2-2; 7 bases match TRBD2. CDR1 is MNHEY, CDR2 SVGAGI, per germline. J was trimmed by 6 bases and V by 8 bases; bases with no gene match: 12. The CDR3 spans 15 residues.

V usage is TRBV4-1 and J usage is TRBJ2-2; TRBD2 matches 8 bases. This CDR3 comprises 15 residues. After removal of 1 base from V and 7 bases from J, the junction contained 5 bases not matched to a gene. CDR1 and CDR2 (germline): MGHRA, YSYEKL. CDR3 region: CASSQVREGRGELFF. For the CDR3, the DNA is TGCGCCAGCAGCCAAGTTCGGGAGGGCCGCGGGGAGCTGTTTTTT.

The chain links TRBV7-3 to TRBJ2-5; 7 nucleotides line up with TRBD2. V shed 3 bases and J 2 bases; nucleotides not matched to a gene: 6. Germline lookup yields CDR1 SGHTA and CDR2 FQGTGA. This CDR3 contains 15 residues. CDR3 in DNA: TGTGCCAGCAGCTTTTTCTCGGGAGGACAAGAGACCCAGTACTTC. It is translated as CASSFFSGGQETQYF.

This chain connects TRBV5-1 to TRBJ1-1; D unclear. CDR3 size: 16 residues. Looked up from germline, CDR1 is SGHRS and CDR2 is YFSETQ. V dropped 3 bases and J dropped 0 bases, with 15 bases sitting between them. The CDR3 bases are TGCGCCAGCAGCTCCCCGTGGGGAGGGCTGAACACTGAAGCTTTCTTT. It yields the protein CASSSPWGGLNTEAFF. The complete variable domain, with remaining parts taken from reference TRBV5-1 and TRBJ1-1, reads KAGVTQTPRYLIKTRGQQVTLSCSPISGHRSVSWYQQTPGQGLQFLFEYFSETQRNKGNFPGRFSGRQFSNSRSEMNVSTLELGDSALYLCASSSPWGGLNTEAFFGQGTRLTVV.

This chain's CDR3 is CASSLVSGRSSYNEQFF. Written as DNA, the CDR3 is TGTGCCAGCAGTTTAGTGTCTGGTCGGAGCTCCTACAATGAGCAGTTCTTC. The chain is built from TRBV27 and TRBJ2-1; D uncertain. The CDR3 sequence is 17 residues long. Looked up from germline, CDR1 is MNHEY and CDR2 is SMNVEV (reference sequence). V was shortened by 2 bases and J by 0 bases, with 14 bases between the two germline ends.

V usage is TRBV19 and J usage is TRBJ1-2, with 8 bases identical to TRBD1. Per germline, CDR1 LNHDA and CDR2 SQIVND (reference sequence). The CDR3 length is 15 residues. The V gene end was trimmed by 4 bases and the J gene end by 2 bases; junction bases not matched to a gene: 6. CDR3 DNA: TGTGCCAGTAGTACGCCCGACAGGGGAAACTATGGCTACACCTTC. Translated, it gives CASSTPDRGNYGYTF.

CDR3 loop: CASSAGQGNGYTF. The CDR3, as DNA: TGTGCCAGCAGCGCGGGACAGGGAAACGGCTACACCTTC. The V and J genes are TRBV9 and TRBJ1-2, with 9 bases fitting TRBD1. Per germline, CDR1 SGDLS and CDR2 YYNGEE. The CDR3 has 13 residues. V was pared by 3 bases and J by 8 bases, with 5 bases of the junction left unmatched.

Concerning this clone: This is likely a read error, given that the CDR3 carries no conserved phenylalanine or tryptophan at its end. The DNA is left out, because the CDR3 cannot be placed on it with certainty; the CDR3 is given as TCRdb lists it. The chain combines TRBV6-2 or TRBV6-3 with TRBJ1-2; TRBD1, as called in the table, went unchecked against the DNA. From its first to its last residue, the CDR3 has 13 amino acids. CDR1 is MNHEY, CDR2 SVGEGT, per germline. The chain's CDR3 is CASSYSNRGASLI.

This sequence joins TRBV6-5 and TRBJ2-3; D gene ambiguous. The germline V and J ends were trimmed by 5 bases and 0 bases, with 12 bases remaining between them. The CDR3 has 15 amino acids. CDR1 and CDR2 (germline): MNHEY, SVGAGI. In nucleotides, the CDR3 is TGTGCCAGCAGTACCCAGATGATTAGCACAGATACGCAGTATTTT. It translates to CASSTQMISTDTQYF.

The rearrangement joins TRBV19 to TRBJ2-7; D might be TRBD2 (6 bases). With 5 bases removed from V and 2 bases from J, the gap between germline ends came to 19 bases. The germline CDR1 and CDR2 sequences are LNHDA and SQIVND (reference sequence). The CDR3 is 16 amino acids. The CDR3 DNA reads as TGTGCCAGTAGTTGGGCGGGGCCGAAACCGACCTACGAGCAGTACTTC. Amino acids: CASSWAGPKPTYEQYF.

The V gene is TRBV10-2, the J gene TRBJ2-2, with 11 bases lining up with TRBD2. The CDR3 spans 14 residues. Per germline, CDR1 WSHSY and CDR2 SAAADI. The CDR3 is CAISTSGVSGELFF. CDR3 coding DNA: TGCGCGATTTCGACTAGCGGGGTTTCTGGGGAGCTGTTTTTT.

The rearrangement joins TRBV13 to TRBJ2-3, with D perhaps TRBD1 (5 bases). The germline gives CDR1 PRHDT, CDR2 FYEKMQ (reference sequence). The CDR3 extends over 17 amino acids. Between the trimmed V and J ends, which lost 5 bases and 2 bases, there was a span of 20 bases. The CDR3 here is CASSLQGYRRITDTQYF. CDR3 DNA: TGTGCCAGCAGCCTTCAGGGTTACAGGCGAATCACAGATACGCAGTATTTT.

This chain uses TRBV19 with TRBJ1-3; D is ambiguous. V shed 7 bases and J shed 1 base, with 26 bases lying between them. The CDR3 length is 19 residues. Germline loops: CDR1 LNHDA, CDR2 SQIVND (reference sequence). CDR3 amino acids: CASTSFGSWGTSSGNTIYF. In DNA, the CDR3 is TGTGCCAGTACCTCATTCGGCTCCTGGGGAACTAGTTCTGGAAACACCATATATTTT.

The chain is built from TRBV28 and TRBJ2-1, with 10 bases lining up with TRBD2. Germline V gene data show CDR1 as MDHEN and CDR2 as SYDVKM. The V segment lost 0 bases and the J segment 8 bases; nucleotides outside the gene matches: 13. The CDR3 consists of 18 residues. Here the CDR3 DNA reads TGTGCCAGCAGTTTATGGAGCGGGAGGGTCAATCGGATCGATGAGCAGTTCTTC. Translating it yields CASSLWSGRVNRIDEQFF. The full variable domain, its missing parts supplied by reference TRBV28 and TRBJ2-1, is DVKVTQSSRYLVKRTGEKVFLECVQDMDHENMFWYRQDPGLGLRLIYFSYDVKMKEKGDIPEGYSVSREKKERFSLILESASTNQTSMYLCASSLWSGRVNRIDEQFFGPGTRLTVL.

This chain links TRBV15 with TRBJ1-2, with TRBD1 identical over 8 bases. V lost 1 base, J lost 4 bases, and 2 bases stayed unmatched. CDR1 is LNHNV and CDR2 is YYDKDF in the germline V gene (reference sequence). The CDR3 runs 14 residues. CDR3 coding DNA: TGTGCCACCAGCAGAGGCAGGGGGCCCTATGGCTACACCTTC. This sequence encodes CATSRGRGPYGYTF.

The genes are TRBV19 and TRBJ2-3; 12 bases fit TRBD2. The V gene's germline CDR1 is LNHDA and CDR2 SQIVND (reference sequence). V was pared by 8 bases and J by 4 bases, with 10 bases of the junction left unmatched. This CDR3 region has 16 residues. In nucleotides, the CDR3 is TGTGCCAGTTCCTCCCGACTAGCGGGAGACCCAGATACGCAGTATTTT. Its protein is CASSSRLAGDPDTQYF.

The chain couples TRBV5-5 to TRBJ2-4, with a tentative D call TRBD2 (6 bases). V lost 4 bases and J 12 bases, leaving 32 bases between the germline ends. The CDR3 spans 18 residues. Germline V lookup: CDR1 SGHKS, CDR2 YYEKEE (reference sequence). CDR3 DNA: TGTGCCAGCAGCCGTTTCCCGGGACTTTTCGGGGCCGCGGTGGATCAGTACTTC. Translation: CASSRFPGLFGAAVDQYF.

The V and J genes are TRBV10-3 and TRBJ1-5, with 9 bases fitting TRBD1. Trimming took 3 bases from V and 3 from J; bases not matched to a gene: 6. Germline V gives CDR1 ENHRY, CDR2 SYGVKD. The CDR3 sequence is 16 residues long. CDR3 nucleotide sequence: TGTGCCATCAGTGATTTGGACAGGGGAATCAATCAGCCCCAGCATTTT. This sequence encodes CAISDLDRGINQPQHF.

This clone came up a few times. The CDR3 bases are TGTGCCAGCCAGCGGGATCCCTACAATGAGCAGTTCTTC. It specifies CASQRDPYNEQFF. The J gene is TRBJ2-1, the V gene TRBV2; 7 nucleotides agree with TRBD2. This CDR3 is 13 amino acids long. The V segment lost 8 bases and the J segment 2 bases; nucleotides outside the gene matches: 3. Germline V gene sequence: CDR1 SNHLY, CDR2 FYNNEI.

This clone was seen a single time. The chain carries TRBV24-1 and TRBJ2-3; TRBD1 matches 9 bases. The CDR3 spans 17 residues. The germline CDR1 and CDR2 sequences are KGHDR and SFDVKD. V gave up 4 bases and J gave up 0 bases; unmatched junction bases: 7. CDR3 nucleotide sequence: TGTGCCACCAGTGACTACGGACAGGGGCGTAGCACAGATACGCAGTATTTT. It is translated as CATSDYGQGRSTDTQYF.

This chain joins TRBV6-6 and TRBJ1-4; TRBD1 aligns across 7 bases. Germline CDR1 MNHNY, CDR2 SVGAGI (reference sequence). V shed 2 bases and J 6 bases; nucleotides not matched to a gene: 9. The CDR3 sequence is 16 residues long. In DNA, the CDR3 is TGTGCCAGCAGTTACCCGCACGGGACAGTCGATGAAAAACTGTTTTTT. Its translation: CASSYPHGTVDEKLFF.

The sample holds a few counts of this clone. V and J are TRBV18 and TRBJ1-5; 9 positions agree with TRBD1. The CDR3 loop spans 17 amino acids. After removal of 6 bases from V and 7 bases from J, the junction contained 16 bases not matched to a gene. In germline, CDR1 is KGHSH, CDR2 LQKENI. CDR3 loop: CASSPRRGGQGHQPQHF. CDR3 nucleotide sequence: TGTGCCAGCTCCCCCCGAAGAGGGGGACAGGGACACCAGCCCCAGCATTTT.

This clone was recorded only once. The chain is built from TRBV7-3 and TRBJ2-3; maybe TRBD2 (5 bases). The length of the CDR3 is 14 residues. CDR1 and CDR2 from the germline V gene are SGHTA and FQGTGA. The ends were cut back, 5 bases at V and 4 bases at J, with 13 bases in the middle. The CDR3 protein is CASSPWMRADTQYF. For the CDR3, the DNA is TGTGCCAGCAGCCCCTGGATGAGGGCAGATACGCAGTATTTT.

In its sample, this clone was seen once. This chain links TRBV25-1 with TRBJ2-7, with TRBD2 matching 8 bases. The length of the CDR3 is 15 residues. Per germline, CDR1 MGHDK and CDR2 SYGVNS. With 1 base clipped from V and 3 bases from J, the junction kept 5 bases outside the gene matches. The CDR3: CASSESAGVGYEQYF. CDR3 bases: TGTGCCAGCAGTGAATCAGCGGGAGTAGGCTACGAGCAGTACTTC.

The genes are TRBV2 and TRBJ1-2; the D gene is possibly TRBD1 (5 bases). CDR1 is SNHLY, CDR2 FYNNEI, per germline. Trimming removed 0 bases at V and 8 bases at J, with 13 bases between. The CDR3 has 14 residues. The CDR3 reads CASSEAHRGYGYTF. The CDR3 coding sequence is TGTGCCAGCAGTGAAGCGCATAGGGGATACGGCTACACCTTC.

CDR3 sequence: CASSLRREDTDTQYF. The CDR3 nucleotides are TGTGCCAGTAGCCTCCGGCGGGAGGACACAGATACGCAGTATTTT. J is TRBJ2-3 and V is TRBV19; 8 nucleotides match TRBD2. Germline CDR1 and CDR2: LNHDA and SQIVND (reference sequence). CDR3 length: 15 amino acids. The V segment lost 6 bases and the J segment 2 bases; nucleotides outside the gene matches: 7.

This sequence joins TRBV27 and TRBJ2-7, with TRBD1 identical over 8 bases. The CDR3 is 14 amino acids. Germline trimming cut 4 bases from V and 5 bases from J; bases unmatched to any gene: 7. Germline V CDR1 and CDR2: MNHEY, SMNVEV (reference sequence). CDR3 in DNA: TGTGCCAGCAGTTATACAGGGGGAAGCCACGAGCAGTACTTC. Its translation: CASSYTGGSHEQYF.